These T cell receptor beta chains were read from a single sample in a study of T-cell memory formation after mild COVID-19. TCRdb re-called the 5' RACE reads with MiXCR, one entry per CDR3 protein. The table shows over 450,000 distinct CDR3 sequences, with 20% occurring only once. Sequenced sample: PBMCs or a T cell subset sorted from them (not recorded which). These TCRs come from an adult woman who had mild COVID-19 (a few samples of this study predate the infection). Cell type and time point are not known. Each CDR3 is given with its conserved first and last residue.

v_gene	j_gene	CDR3aa
TRBV24-1	TRBJ2-2	CATSVGSGNTGELFF
TRBV21-1	TRBJ2-3	CASIGASGLQDTQYF
TRBV19	TRBJ2-2	CASRPGLANTGELFF
TRBV15	TRBJ2-7	CATSRDLVGAHEQYF
TRBV11-2	TRBJ2-7	CASSLDHLRQYF
TRBV24-1	TRBJ2-3	CATSDPGGRTDTQYF
TRBV5-6	TRBJ2-3	CASSSGLGITDTQYF
TRBV7-6	TRBJ1-4	CASSPWTDEKLFF
TRBV3-1	TRBJ1-1	CASSTGQENTEAFF
TRBV25-1	TRBJ1-3	CASSESGSIWGRSGNTIYF
TRBV12-3/TRBV12-4	TRBJ1-4	CASSGVNEKLFF